The 30 T cell receptor beta chains in this list originate from one sample, sequenced in a study of blood T cell repertoires in COVID-19. Measured with immunoSEQ multiplex PCR; TCRdb has only the in-frame clones, and not every one. Of fewer than 350,000 clones listed, around four fifths are singletons. Sample: peripheral blood. These receptors came from a woman in her 50s with active or convalescent COVID-19.

The chain employs TRBV12-3 or TRBV12-4 and TRBJ1-2; D remains ambiguous. Deletions cut 2 bases from V and 8 bases from J, with 12 bases between. The length of the CDR3 is 13 residues. The CDR3 reads CASSLSVERGYTF. CDR3 DNA sequence: TGTGCCAGCAGTTTAAGCGTGGAGCGGGGCTACACCTTC.

The rearrangement uses TRBV7-2 and TRBJ2-1; 9 bases match TRBD2. Germline loops: CDR1 SGHTA, CDR2 FQGNSA. The length of the CDR3 is 15 residues. Trimming took 6 bases from V and 3 from J; bases not matched to a gene: 6. The CDR3 here is CASSLSGGFYNEQFF. CDR3 bases: TGTGCCAGCAGTCTTAGCGGGGGATTCTACAATGAGCAGTTCTTC.

This clone appeared once. This chain joins TRBV12-5 and TRBJ1-4, with no clear D. The CDR3 runs to 15 residues. Germline V gene sequence: CDR1 LGHNT, CDR2 FRNRAP. Trimming took 6 bases from V and 8 from J, leaving 19 bases between them. In nucleotides, the CDR3 is TGTGCTAGTGGGTACGGGAGGGTGGTGGGGGAAAAACTGTTTTTT. The encoded protein is CASGYGRVVGEKLFF.

V and J are TRBV27 and TRBJ2-1, with a possible D match to TRBD2 (5 bases). Per germline, CDR1 MNHEY and CDR2 SMNVEV (reference sequence). The CDR3 sequence is 14 residues long. V was shortened by 6 bases and J by 4 bases, with 13 bases between the two germline ends. The CDR3, as DNA: TGTGCCAGCAGAAGACTACTCCGGTACAATGAGCAGTTCTTC. This sequence encodes CASRRLLRYNEQFF.

In this sample, this clone turned up a few times. This chain connects TRBV28 to TRBJ1-5; 8 bases match TRBD1. Germline V gene sequence: CDR1 MDHEN, CDR2 SYDVKM. The junction had 16 bases not matched to a gene; V was cut back by 8 bases and J by 7 bases. The CDR3 runs 16 residues. The CDR3 sequence: CASGLPLGTGSQPQHF. The DNA of the CDR3 is TGTGCCAGCGGACTTCCACTGGGGACAGGATCGCAGCCCCAGCATTTT.

The gene calls are TRBV2 and TRBJ1-1; D not resolved. Germline CDR1 SNHLY, CDR2 FYNNEI. The CDR3 is made up of 13 amino acids. V lost 1 base and J 4 bases, leaving 7 bases between the germline ends. The CDR3 DNA reads as TGTGCCAGCAGTGAAGTGGGAGGCACTGAAGCTTTCTTT. Its translation: CASSEVGGTEAFF.

This chain links TRBV19 with TRBJ2-3, with 14 bases that match TRBD2. The CDR3 has 22 residues. V lost 4 bases to trimming and J lost 0 bases; unmatched junction nucleotides: 18. Germline values: CDR1 LNHDA, CDR2 SQIVND (reference sequence). The DNA of the CDR3 is TGTGCCAGTAGTAACCCGGGAAAGGTGGGACTAGCGGGAGTAGGAAGCACAGATACGCAGTATTTT. Amino acid sequence: CASSNPGKVGLAGVGSTDTQYF.

The V call is TRBV27, the J call TRBJ1-1; D is unclear. From germline, CDR1 is MNHEY and CDR2 SMNVEV (reference sequence). The CDR3 covers 16 residues. The V gene lost 2 bases and the J gene lost 4 bases, with 17 bases spanning the gap. CDR3 residues: CASSLMAVHTGTEAFF. In DNA form, the CDR3 reads TGTGCCAGCAGTTTAATGGCGGTCCACACGGGCACTGAAGCTTTCTTT.

This chain uses TRBV7-9 with TRBJ1-2; D is possibly TRBD1 (5 bases). Trimming cost V 4 bases and J 8 bases, with 14 bases left between them. Germline V gene sequence: CDR1 SEHNR, CDR2 FQNEAQ (reference sequence). CDR3 size: 13 residues. CDR3 sequence: CASSWDGGGGYTF. The CDR3 DNA reads TGTGCCAGCAGCTGGGACGGGGGTGGAGGCTACACCTTC. Full variable domain (remainder filled in from reference TRBV7-9 and TRBJ1-2): DTGVSQNPRHKITKRGQNVTFRCDPISEHNRLYWYRQTLGQGPEFLTYFQNEAQLEKSRLLSDRFSAERPKGSFSTLEIQRTEQGDSAMYLCASSWDGGGGYTFGSGTRLTVV.

V is TRBV7-4 and J is TRBJ2-1; 10 bases map to TRBD2. Germline V gives CDR1 SGHVT, CDR2 SQSDAQ. The CDR3 is 18 amino acids. Losses at the gene ends were 3 bases for V and 3 bases for J; bases not matched to a gene: 11. The CDR3 loop reads CASSFRPFSGRHYNEQFF. CDR3 in DNA: TGTGCCAGCAGCTTTCGCCCGTTTAGCGGGAGGCACTACAATGAGCAGTTCTTC.

The chain has TRBV19 and TRBJ1-4, with D possibly being TRBD1 (5 bases). Germline V CDR1 and CDR2: LNHDA, SQIVND (reference sequence). The CDR3 covers 13 residues. V lost 6 bases, J lost 7 bases, and 12 bases lay in between. For the CDR3, the DNA is TGTGCCAGTAGAACCGGACAAGGTGAAAAACTGTTTTTT. Its protein is CASRTGQGEKLFF.

This rearrangement joins TRBV3-1 (or the pseudogene TRBV3-2) to TRBJ1-6; a weak D match, TRBD1 (6 bases). V shed 4 bases and J shed 9 bases, with 16 bases lying between them. Germline lookup yields CDR1 LGHDT and CDR2 YNNKEL (reference sequence). The CDR3 totals 15 residues. For the CDR3, the DNA is TGTGCCAGCAGCCTTCTAGGGGGAGTGGGTTCACCCCTCCACTTT. This sequence encodes CASSLLGGVGSPLHF.

The CDR3 region has the DNA TGTGCTAGTGGTTTGACAGGGTTGCGCAATGAGCAGTTCTTC. It specifies CASGLTGLRNEQFF. The chain joins TRBV12-5 to TRBJ2-1, with D perhaps TRBD1 (6 bases). Germline V gene sequence: CDR1 LGHNT, CDR2 FRNRAP. The CDR3 spans 14 residues. With 2 bases removed from V and 6 bases from J, the gap between germline ends came to 11 bases.

V gene TRBV14 combines with J gene TRBJ1-6; no definite D call. This CDR3 has 14 residues. V was trimmed by 3 bases and J by 5 bases, leaving 8 bases between them. CDR1 SGHDN and CDR2 FVKESK come from the germline V gene. CDR3 nucleotide sequence: TGTGCCAGCAGCCAGGAACTAGATAATTCACCCCTCCACTTT. This gives the protein CASSQELDNSPLHF. Based on the CDR3 plus reference TRBV14 and TRBJ1-6, the full variable domain is EAGVTQFPSHSVIEKGQTVTLRCDPISGHDNLYWYRRVMGKEIKFLLHFVKESKQDESGMPNNRFLAERTGGTYSTLKVQPAELEDSGVYFCASSQELDNSPLHFGNGTRLTVT.

V and J are TRBV12-5 and TRBJ2-2; weak D call: TRBD2 (6 bases). Trimming left V 0 bases short and J 0 bases short, with 8 bases between. This CDR3 has 16 residues. Germline CDR1 reads LGHNT; CDR2 reads FRNRAP. CDR3 protein: CASGLVASANTGELFF. DNA of the CDR3: TGTGCTAGTGGTTTGGTTGCTAGCGCGAACACCGGGGAGCTGTTTTTT.

The V and J genes are TRBV7-6 and TRBJ2-7; 9 nucleotides match TRBD2. The CDR3 is 14 residues long. Germline CDR1 and CDR2: SGHVS and FNYEAQ. The V segment lost 0 bases and the J segment 7 bases; nucleotides outside the gene matches: 4. CDR3 in amino acids: CASSLATTSGEQYF. The DNA for the CDR3 is TGTGCCAGCAGCTTAGCGACGACTAGCGGAGAGCAGTACTTC. The full variable domain, in which reference TRBV7-6 and TRBJ2-7 provide the parts outside the CDR3, is GAGVSQSPRYKVTKRGQDVALRCDPISGHVSLYWYRQALGQGPEFLTYFNYEAQQDKSGLPNDRFSAERPEGSISTLTIQRTEQRDSAMYRCASSLATTSGEQYFGPGTRLTVT.

The CDR3: CASSEQRETEQFF. CDR3 coding DNA: TGCGCCAGCAGTGAGCAGAGGGAGACTGAGCAGTTCTTC. The V gene is TRBV10-1, the J gene TRBJ2-1; tentative D call: TRBD2 (5 bases). Germline CDR1 and CDR2: WNHNN and SYGVQD (reference sequence). Trimming removed 2 bases from V and 9 bases from J, with 11 bases in between. The CDR3 consists of 13 residues.

The chain is built from TRBV18 and TRBJ1-1, with TRBD1 identical over 7 bases. CDR3 length: 14 amino acids. Per germline, CDR1 KGHSH and CDR2 LQKENI. The ends lost 3 bases at V and 7 bases at J; junction bases unmatched: 8. CDR3 sequence: CASSPTLDRVEAFF. DNA of the CDR3: TGTGCCAGCTCACCGACATTAGACAGGGTTGAAGCTTTCTTT.

This chain uses TRBV7-3 with TRBJ1-6; D perhaps matches TRBD1 (5 bases). V lost 2 bases, J lost 7 bases, and 15 bases lay in between. The CDR3 loop spans 16 amino acids. Germline CDR1 reads SGHTA; CDR2 reads FQGTGA. CDR3 protein: CASSLLRPGMNSPLHF. In DNA, the CDR3 is TGTGCCAGCAGCTTACTAAGGCCAGGGATGAATTCACCCCTCCACTTT.

The V call is TRBV28, the J call TRBJ1-3; unclear D gene. Per the germline V gene, CDR1 is MDHEN and CDR2 is SYDVKM. The CDR3 sequence is 12 residues long. V was clipped by 4 bases and J by 4 bases, with 5 bases between them. CDR3 sequence reads: CASSSQGNTIYF. In DNA, the CDR3 is TGTGCCAGCAGTTCTCAGGGAAACACCATATATTTT.

This chain joins TRBV28 and TRBJ2-5; 8 positions match TRBD1. Losses at the gene ends were 6 bases for V and 3 bases for J; bases not matched to a gene: 6. Germline V gene data show CDR1 as MDHEN and CDR2 as SYDVKM. The CDR3 runs 14 residues. CDR3 amino acids: CASSSPGQEETQYF. CDR3 DNA: TGTGCCAGCAGCTCTCCGGGACAGGAAGAGACCCAGTACTTC.

The J gene is TRBJ1-2, the V gene TRBV5-4, with D unclear. CDR3 length: 12 residues. Germline V gene lookup returns CDR1 SGHNT and CDR2 YYREEE (reference sequence). Trimming took off 4 bases at V and 6 bases at J, with 10 bases between the two ends. Written as DNA, the CDR3 is TGTGCCAGCAGCCCCGACAAGAATGGCTACACCTTC. It yields the protein CASSPDKNGYTF.

This chain uses TRBV7-2 with TRBJ2-1; 10 positions match TRBD2. Per the germline V gene, CDR1 is SGHTA and CDR2 is FQGNSA. The CDR3 spans 14 residues. The trim removed 7 bases at V and 5 bases at J, leaving 5 bases unmatched. The CDR3 nucleotides read TGTGCCAGCATCCTACTAGCGGGACACAATGAGCAGTTCTTC. It is translated as CASILLAGHNEQFF.

The V call is TRBV2, the J call TRBJ1-1; maybe TRBD1 (5 bases). Germline-derived CDR1 and CDR2 are SNHLY and FYNNEI. Trimming took off 3 bases at V and 0 bases at J, with 8 bases between the two ends. The length of the CDR3 is 14 residues. For the CDR3, the DNA is TGTGCCAGCAGTGAGAGACAGTTGAACACTGAAGCTTTCTTT. It translates to CASSERQLNTEAFF.

This chain connects TRBV6-5 to TRBJ1-2; no reliable D call. From germline, CDR1 is MNHEY and CDR2 SVGAGI. V lost 0 bases, J lost 8 bases, and 10 bases lay in between. This CDR3 has 13 amino acids. The CDR3 bases are TGTGCCAGCAGTTACTCCAGTCGTAACGGCTACACCTTC. Its protein is CASSYSSRNGYTF.

The CDR3 region is CASSRLANEQFF. In DNA form, the CDR3 reads TGTGCCAGCAGCCGCCTAGCAAATGAGCAGTTCTTC. The chain employs TRBV6-2 or TRBV6-3 and TRBJ2-1; perhaps TRBD2 as D (5 bases). In germline, CDR1 is MNHEY, CDR2 SVGEGT. Trimming left V 6 bases short and J 7 bases short, with 10 bases between. The CDR3 spans 12 residues.

V is TRBV7-2 and J is TRBJ2-1; no firm D call. The CDR3 contains 14 residues. Trimming removed 3 bases at V and 4 bases at J, with 10 bases between. The germline gives CDR1 SGHTA, CDR2 FQGNSA. This chain's CDR3 is CASSFSTGYNEQFF. The CDR3 region has the DNA TGTGCCAGCAGCTTCTCTACGGGTTACAATGAGCAGTTCTTC.

With respect to this clone: Different DNA sequences within this sample yield the same CDR3. V usage is TRBV15 and J usage is TRBJ2-1; D might be TRBD2 (6 bases). There are 16 residues in the CDR3. V lost 1 base and J lost 2, with 12 bases in between. From germline, CDR1 is LNHNV and CDR2 YYDKDF (reference sequence). The CDR3 reads CATSRGLARAYNEQFF. The DNA for the CDR3 is TGTGCCACCAGCAGAGGTCTAGCGAGGGCCTACAATGAGCAGTTCTTC.

This clone was recorded only once. The same CDR3 is also encoded by other DNA sequences in this sample. The J gene is TRBJ2-7, the V gene TRBV12-3 or TRBV12-4; D might be TRBD1 (5 bases). The ends were cut back, 5 bases at V and 3 bases at J, with 8 bases in the middle. This CDR3 is built from 12 residues. The CDR3: CASSPQGYEQYF. CDR3 DNA: TGTGCCAGCAGTCCTCAGGGCTACGAGCAGTACTTC.

V and J are TRBV24-1 and TRBJ1-5; tentatively, D is TRBD1 (6 bases). The V gene's germline CDR1 is KGHDR and CDR2 SFDVKD. V was shortened by 3 bases and J by 1 base, with 12 bases between the two germline ends. The CDR3 has 16 amino acids. The CDR3, as DNA: TGTGCCACCAGTGATGCAGGGGTCTCGAGCAATCAGCCCCAGCATTTT. Translation gives CATSDAGVSSNQPQHF.